A selection of T cell receptor beta chains follows, all from one sample in a study of cytomegalovirus exposure and HLA in healthy donors. Produced via immunoSEQ multiplex PCR; TCRdb's table is partial and in-frame only. This table holds about 43,000 clones, 60% to 80% found once. Sequenced input: PBMCs. Source of these receptors: a man between 25 and 39 years old in good health and CMV-seronegative. CDR3s include the opening cysteine and the closing phenylalanine or tryptophan. A D gene is named only where the DNA matches it firmly. The size of a clone is reported for some rows only, either as once, few or many, or as a class for expanded clones.

J: TRBJ1-6
V: TRBV6-1
size: .
D: .
CDR3: CASSDRINSPLHF
DNA: TGTGCCAGCAGCGACAGGATTAATTCACCCCTCCACTTT

J: TRBJ2-3
V: TRBV7-2
size: .
D: .
CDR3: CASSSSVSRPDTQYF
DNA: TGTGCCAGCAGCTCCAGCGTTTCTAGACCAGATACGCAGTATTTT

J: TRBJ1-1
V: TRBV5-1
size: .
D: .
CDR3: CASSLTGNTEAFF
DNA: TGCGCCAGCAGCTTGACAGGGAATACTGAAGCTTTCTTT

J: TRBJ2-1
V: TRBV5-4
size: .
D: .
CDR3: CASSFYSRGNEQFF
DNA: TGTGCCAGCAGCTTCTACAGCCGGGGGAATGAGCAGTTCTTC

J: TRBJ2-7
V: TRBV4-3
size: few
D: TRBD2
CDR3: CASSLGLAGQLSYEQYF
DNA: TGCGCCAGCAGCCTCGGACTAGCGGGACAACTATCCTACGAGCAGTACTTC

J: TRBJ2-1
V: TRBV28
size: .
D: .
CDR3: CASRDIRNEQFF
DNA: TGTGCCAGCAGGGACATTCGCAATGAGCAGTTCTTC

J: TRBJ1-3
V: TRBV7-3
size: once
D: .
CDR3: CASSLQGYGNTIYF
DNA: TGTGCCAGCAGCTTACAGGGCTACGGAAACACCATATATTTT

J: TRBJ2-1
V: TRBV11-2
size: .
D: TRBD2
CDR3: CASSLGVGRIGGEQFF
DNA: TGTGCCAGCAGCTTAGGTGTCGGGAGGATCGGTGGTGAGCAGTTCTTC

J: TRBJ2-7
V: TRBV2
size: .
D: TRBD1
CDR3: CASSETGGAEQYF
DNA: TGTGCCAGCAGTGAGACAGGGGGTGCCGAGCAGTACTTC

J: TRBJ2-7
V: TRBV7-6
size: .
D: .
CDR3: CASSPPGQGRQYF
DNA: TGTGCCAGCAGCCCCCCCGGGCAGGGAAGGCAGTACTTC

J: TRBJ2-6
V: TRBV27
size: once
D: TRBD2
CDR3: CASSPPLAGESGANVLTF
DNA: TGTGCCAGCAGTCCCCCCCTAGCGGGAGAGTCTGGGGCCAACGTCCTGACTTTC

J: TRBJ2-5
V: TRBV19
size: .
D: TRBD2
CDR3: CASSFPGGQGTQYF
DNA: TGTGCCAGTAGTTTCCCGGGGGGGCAGGGGACCCAGTACTTC

J: TRBJ2-5
V: TRBV28
size: .
D: .
CDR3: CASSLYVFSRHDQETQYF
DNA: TGTGCCAGCAGTTTATACGTCTTTTCCCGACACGACCAAGAGACCCAGTACTTC

J: TRBJ1-2
V: TRBV9
size: few
D: TRBD1
CDR3: CASSFRDRGNYGYTF
DNA: TGTGCCAGCAGCTTCCGGGACAGGGGAAACTATGGCTACACCTTC

J: TRBJ2-7
V: TRBV6-5
size: .
D: TRBD1
CDR3: CASRRTGTYEQYF
DNA: TGTGCCAGCAGAAGGACAGGGACCTACGAGCAGTACTTC

J: TRBJ2-5
V: TRBV7-3
size: .
D: TRBD2
CDR3: CASSFVGRWGQETQYF
DNA: TGTGCCAGCAGCTTCGTCGGGAGGTGGGGGCAAGAGACCCAGTACTTC

J: TRBJ2-2
V: TRBV7-3
size: .
D: .
CDR3: CASSAGGRKNTGELFF
DNA: TGTGCCAGCAGCGCGGGTGGAAGAAAGAACACCGGGGAGCTGTTTTTT

J: TRBJ2-2
V: TRBV28
size: .
D: TRBD1
CDR3: CASSLDPAGTEDGELFF
DNA: TGTGCCAGCAGTCTCGACCCGGCCGGGACAGAGGACGGGGAGCTGTTTTTT

J: TRBJ2-3
V: TRBV28
size: .
D: TRBD1
CDR3: CASSFWDRAEDTQYF
DNA: TGTGCCAGCAGTTTCTGGGACAGGGCAGAAGATACGCAGTATTTT

J: TRBJ2-2
V: TRBV7-2
size: .
D: .
CDR3: CASSLFQGSTGELFF
DNA: TGTGCCAGCAGCTTATTCCAGGGGAGCACCGGGGAGCTGTTTTTT

J: TRBJ2-3
V: TRBV11-2
size: once
D: .
CDR3: CASSAANPGNTQYF
DNA: TGTGCCAGCAGCGCTGCAAATCCCGGGAATACGCAGTATTTT

J: TRBJ2-3
V: TRBV11-2
size: .
D: TRBD2
CDR3: CASSGTSGIPDTQYF
DNA: TGTGCCAGCAGCGGGACTAGCGGGATTCCAGATACGCAGTATTTT

J: TRBJ2-3
V: TRBV27
size: .
D: .
CDR3: CASRGRSRQGDTQYF
DNA: TGTGCCAGCAGGGGGAGGAGCCGCCAGGGAGATACGCAGTATTTT

J: TRBJ2-7
V: TRBV18
size: .
D: .
CDR3: CASSPSWGSGPLSLEQYF
DNA: TGTGCCAGCTCACCTTCGTGGGGCTCGGGCCCCTTAAGTCTCGAGCAGTACTTC

J: TRBJ2-2
V: TRBV2
size: .
D: TRBD2
CDR3: CASRTSGKGGELFF
DNA: TGTGCCAGCAGGACTAGCGGGAAGGGCGGGGAGCTGTTTTTT

J: TRBJ1-1
V: TRBV19
size: .
D: .
CDR3: CASSIRVKDTEAFF
DNA: TGTGCCAGTAGTATCAGGGTAAAGGACACTGAAGCTTTCTTT